Given below is one TCR beta chain in context. The V end was cut by 4 bases, the J end by 4 bases, with 19 bases between. The CDR3 sequence is 16 residues long. This specimen belongs to a study of cytomegalovirus exposure and HLA in healthy donors. Researchers ran the PCR with 60 Vbeta and 13 Jbeta primers. Profiled with immunoSEQ multiplex PCR; TCRdb holds only in-frame clones, not every one. Here the sample table reports 200,000 to 250,000 clones. This receptor was obtained from a woman aged 25 to 39 in good health and CMV-seropositive. Input material: PBMCs. J is TRBJ2-3 and V is TRBV5-3; D possibly corresponds to TRBD1 (6 bases). TRBV5-3 is an open reading frame whose function is uncertain. The CDR3 DNA sequence: TGTGCCAGAAGCAATCGGGACACCCTGATAGCAGATACGCAGTATTTT. Translation gives CARSNRDTLIADTQYF.